This record covers a single T cell receptor (beta chain). The antigen is not known. The data belong to a study of memory CD4+ T cells and cytomegalovirus serostatus. Single viable CD3+CD4+CD8-CD45RO+ cells were sorted as the memory CD4+ T cells. After thawing, CD4+ T cells were positively selected. Study observations and caveats: Repertoires predicted CMV serostatus with median bootstrapped AUC of about 0.96.

Method: immunoSEQ multiplex PCR; TCRdb's copy keeps in-frame clones and lacks some. The sample has approximately 46,000 clones; around four fifths are singletons. The V and J ends lost 6 bases and 7 bases, in that order; junction bases with no gene match: 11. The CDR3 loop spans 17 amino acids. Looked up from germline, CDR1 is SNHLY and CDR2 is FYNNEI. This receptor was obtained from an adult in good health and CMV-seropositive. The V call is TRBV2, the J call TRBJ2-2, with 13 bases identical to TRBD2. Material for sequencing was memory CD4+ T cells from blood. The CDR3 sequence is CASSPRLAGGLGGELFF. As DNA, the CDR3 is TGTGCCAGCAGCCCTAGACTAGCGGGGGGTTTAGGCGGGGAGCTGTTTTTT.